A selection of T cell receptor beta chains follows, all from one sample in a study of cytomegalovirus exposure and HLA in healthy donors. TCRdb keeps only in-frame clones here, not all; method: immunoSEQ multiplex PCR. This repertoire shows 150,000 to 190,000 clones, roughly four fifths found once; its top ten account for 1.2% to 1.5%. Sequencing was performed on PBMCs. All receptors derive from a man aged 18-30 years in good health and CMV-seronegative. Both conserved end residues are part of each CDR3. A D gene is named only where the DNA matches it firmly. Rows may omit the clone size; those that give it use once, few, many or a size class.

few	TRBV5-1	NA	TRBJ2-7	TGCGCCAGCAGCACTGGACGGGATGGCGAGCAGTACTTC	CASSTGRDGEQYF
many	TRBV7-8	TRBD1	TRBJ1-5	TGTGCCAGCAGCTTACAGGGGGCCCTCGAATATCAGCCCCAGCATTTT	CASSLQGALEYQPQHF
NA	TRBV7-2	TRBD2	TRBJ2-2	TGTGCCAGCAGCCCTGGACTAGCGGGGGCCACCGGGGAGCTGTTTTTT	CASSPGLAGATGELFF
NA	TRBV5-1	TRBD1	TRBJ1-1	TGCGCCAGCAGCTTGGGAGGGACAGGGGACACTGAAGCTTTCTTT	CASSLGGTGDTEAFF
NA	TRBV5-4	NA	TRBJ2-1	TGTGCCAGCAGCTTGGCGACTAGCTCCTACAATGAGCAGTTCTTC	CASSLATSSYNEQFF
NA	TRBV28	TRBD1	TRBJ2-7	TGTGCCAGCAGTTTATCCTTCCTGACAGGGACGTACGAGCAGTACTTC	CASSLSFLTGTYEQYF
NA	TRBV6-6	NA	TRBJ2-7	TGTGCCAGCAGTCGGACAGCCTCCTACGAGCAGTACTTC	CASSRTASYEQYF
NA	TRBV30	NA	TRBJ1-5	TGTGCCTGGAGTGTCCGACAGTCTGCTAGCAATCAGCCCCAGCATTTT	CAWSVRQSASNQPQHF
NA	TRBV4-3	NA	TRBJ1-2	TGCGCCAGCAGCCAAGATCTGGTGTCCCTTTATGGCCACACCTTC	CASSQDLVSLYGHTF
NA	TRBV7-6	TRBD2	TRBJ2-7	TGTGCCAGCAGCTTAGGGGGCGGGAGGGCTCTCAGCGAGCAGTACTTC	CASSLGGGRALSEQYF
few	TRBV19	TRBD2	TRBJ2-3	TGTGCCAGTAGTTTCTGGGACTACTCAGATACGCAGTATTTT	CASSFWDYSDTQYF
NA	TRBV7-2	TRBD2	TRBJ2-7	TGTGCCAGCAGCCGACTAGCGACTTCTTACGAGCAGTACTTC	CASSRLATSYEQYF
NA	TRBV30	NA	TRBJ2-7	TGTGCCTGGAGACCCAGTGTAGGCAGACTGTCCCTAGAGCAGTACTTC	CAWRPSVGRLSLEQYF
NA	TRBV27	NA	TRBJ2-7	TGTGCCAGCAGTTCCCGTTGGGGGCGAGTCGGCTACGAGCAGTACTTC	CASSSRWGRVGYEQYF
NA	TRBV4-1	TRBD1	TRBJ2-7	TGCGCCAGCAGCCAAGGGGGGACAGGGTTGTACTTC	CASSQGGTGLYF
NA	TRBV27	NA	TRBJ2-7	TGTGCCAGCAGTTTCTTAAGCAGGGGTACCTACGAGCAGTACTTC	CASSFLSRGTYEQYF
NA	TRBV7-9	NA	TRBJ2-1	TGTGCCAGCAGCGTAATAGCGTCGAATGAGCAGTTCTTC	CASSVIASNEQFF
NA	TRBV7-9	TRBD2	TRBJ2-1	TGTGCCAGCAGCTTACTTAGCGGGGCAGAATTGGGCCTCAATGAGCAGTTCTTC	CASSLLSGAELGLNEQFF